This entry lists 9 T cell receptor delta chains sequenced from one sample in a study of Vδ1+ human thymocytes. Study-wide results and caveats: Thymic TRG and TRD repertoires appeared highly polyclonal, with Gaussian CDR3 length distributions.

These receptors are not linked to any known antigen. The template was reverse-transcribed extracted RNA. Multiplex PCR used pooled V-gene forward primers and a constant-region reverse primer to amplify CDR3s. TCRdb re-called clones from the multiplex PCR reads via CATT. Seen here are just under 55,000 delta-chain clones, around a sixth observed once, and the top ten hold 0.5%. The sample taken for sequencing was Vdelta1+ gamma-delta thymocytes from the thymus. Subset denoted: FACS-sorted CD3+ TCRalphabeta- TCRVdelta1+ TCRVdelta2- thymocytes. The receptors originated from a boy in the first two years of life who had congenital heart surgery.

This clone was detected a few times. The chain is built from TRDV1 and TRDJ1, with 11 bases matching TRDD3. This CDR3 region has 26 residues. The V gene's germline CDR1 is TSWWSYY and CDR2 QGS. The V gene end was trimmed by 2 bases and the J gene end by 0 bases; junction bases not matched to a gene: 32. The CDR3 sequence: CALGESPFLPSVLGDSGFSYTDKLIF. The CDR3 bases are TGTGCTCTTGGGGAAAGTCCCTTCCTACCCTCGGTACTGGGGGATAGTGGGTTTTCCTACACCGATAAACTCATCTTT.

This clone was seen only a few times. V is TRDV1 and J is TRDJ1; D ambiguous. The CDR3 spans 14 residues. The V and J ends lost 3 bases and 1 base respectively, with 9 bases between them. Germline loops: CDR1 TSWWSYY, CDR2 QGS. CDR3 in DNA: TGTGCTCTTGGGGACACGTTCCCCACCGATAAACTCATCTTT. It encodes CALGDTFPTDKLIF.

As for this clone: A read error may produce the germline difference seen at one junction end. V gene TRDV1 combines with J gene TRDJ1, with D possibly matching TRDD3 (5 bases). This CDR3 has 14 residues. CDR1 TSWWSYY and CDR2 QGS come from the germline V gene. CDR3 DNA: TGCGCTCTTGGGGACATCTCTTACACCGATAAACTCATCTTT. It codes for CALGDISYTDKLIF.

The table lists this clone with a few counts. This chain connects TRDV1 to TRDJ1, with 7 bases lining up with TRDD3. V lost 5 bases, J lost 0 bases, and 18 bases stayed unmatched. The CDR3 totals 19 residues. CDR1 and CDR2 from the germline V gene are TSWWSYY and QGS. CDR3 protein: CALGRKNPYWGQYTDKLIF. The CDR3 coding sequence is TGTGCTCTTGGGCGGAAAAACCCTTACTGGGGACAGTACACCGATAAACTCATCTTT.

V is TRDV1 and J is TRDJ1; 7 bases map to TRDD2. V trimming: 0 bases; J trimming: 4 bases; junction bases outside the gene matches: 14. The CDR3 spans 18 residues. Per germline, CDR1 TSWWSYY and CDR2 QGS. This CDR3 reads CALGELGFLHPGCDKLIF. In DNA, the CDR3 is TGTGCTCTTGGGGAACTAGGTTTCCTACATCCTGGGTGCGATAAACTCATCTTT.

This clone has more than one count but fewer than ten. The genes are TRDV1 and TRDJ1; 11 bases fit TRDD3. CDR3 length: 22 amino acids. J lost 0 bases, V lost 0 bases, and 18 bases had no gene match. The germline V gene encodes CDR1 TSWWSYY and CDR2 QGS. CDR3 sequence reads: CALGELTDLHWGICSYTDKLIF. In DNA form, the CDR3 reads TGTGCTCTTGGGGAACTAACGGACCTTCACTGGGGGATATGTTCGTACACCGATAAACTCATCTTT.

The chain combines TRDV1 with TRDJ1; 9 nucleotides match TRDD3. Per germline, CDR1 TSWWSYY and CDR2 QGS. Trimming removed 0 bases from V and 0 bases from J; junction bases left unmatched: 20. The CDR3 sequence is 22 residues long. CDR3 amino acids: CALGELPPLVLGEGVYTDKLIF. The CDR3 DNA reads TGTGCTCTTGGGGAACTACCCCCCTTAGTACTGGGGGAGGGGGTGTACACCGATAAACTCATCTTT.

This sequence joins TRDV1 and TRDJ1; D is perhaps TRDD3 (6 bases). CDR3 length: 16 residues. V gave up 2 bases and J gave up 0 bases, with 13 bases separating them. From germline, CDR1 is TSWWSYY and CDR2 QGS. The DNA of the CDR3 is TGTGCTCTTGGGGAAAACCAGGGGATTTACACCGATAAACTCATCTTT. It codes for CALGENQGIYTDKLIF.

This clone was seen only a few times. The chain joins TRDV1 to TRDJ1, with D tentatively TRDD3 (6 bases). In germline, CDR1 is TSWWSYY, CDR2 QGS. This CDR3 contains 18 residues. V lost 0 bases to trimming and J lost 0 bases, with 17 bases between them. The CDR3 region is CALGELSGDSRYTDKLIF. CDR3 coding DNA: TGTGCTCTTGGGGAACTATCTGGGGATTCCCGGTACACCGATAAACTCATCTTT.